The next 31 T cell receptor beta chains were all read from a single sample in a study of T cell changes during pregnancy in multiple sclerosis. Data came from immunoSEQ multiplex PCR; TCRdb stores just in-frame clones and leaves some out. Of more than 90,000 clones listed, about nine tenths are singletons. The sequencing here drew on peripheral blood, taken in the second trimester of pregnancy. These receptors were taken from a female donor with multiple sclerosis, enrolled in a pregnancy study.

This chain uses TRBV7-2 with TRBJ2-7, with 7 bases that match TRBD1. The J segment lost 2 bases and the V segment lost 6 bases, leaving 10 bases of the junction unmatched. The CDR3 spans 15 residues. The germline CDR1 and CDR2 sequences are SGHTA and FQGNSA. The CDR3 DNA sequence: TGTGCCAGCAGTTTTGCAGGGGGAAAGACCTACGAGCAGTACTTC. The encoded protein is CASSFAGGKTYEQYF.

As DNA, the CDR3 is TGTGCCAGCAGTTTATATACTAGCGGGACAGATACGCAGTATTTT. As protein: CASSLYTSGTDTQYF. The chain couples TRBV27 to TRBJ2-3, with 9 bases lining up with TRBD2. The V segment lost 1 base and the J segment 3 bases; nucleotides outside the gene matches: 2. The CDR3 contains 15 residues. Per the germline V gene, CDR1 is MNHEY and CDR2 is SMNVEV (reference sequence).

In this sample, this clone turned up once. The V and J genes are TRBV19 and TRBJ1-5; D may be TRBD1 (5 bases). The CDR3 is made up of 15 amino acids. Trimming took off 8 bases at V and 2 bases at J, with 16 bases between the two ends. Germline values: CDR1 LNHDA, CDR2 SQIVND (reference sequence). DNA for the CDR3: TGTGCCAGTGGGAGGGGCATCCCAGGCAATCAGCCCCAGCATTTT. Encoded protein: CASGRGIPGNQPQHF.

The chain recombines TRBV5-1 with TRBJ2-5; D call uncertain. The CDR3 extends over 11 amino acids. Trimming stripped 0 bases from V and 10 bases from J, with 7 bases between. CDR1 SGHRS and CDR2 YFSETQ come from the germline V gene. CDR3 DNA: TGCGCCAGCAGCTTGGTAGATGACCAGTACTTC. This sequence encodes CASSLVDDQYF.

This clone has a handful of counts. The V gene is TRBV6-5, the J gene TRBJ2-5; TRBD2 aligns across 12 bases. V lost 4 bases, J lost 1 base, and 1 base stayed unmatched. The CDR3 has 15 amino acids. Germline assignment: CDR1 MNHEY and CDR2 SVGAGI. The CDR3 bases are TGTGCCAGCAGTTCGGGACTAGCGGGCCAAGAGACCCAGTACTTC. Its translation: CASSSGLAGQETQYF.

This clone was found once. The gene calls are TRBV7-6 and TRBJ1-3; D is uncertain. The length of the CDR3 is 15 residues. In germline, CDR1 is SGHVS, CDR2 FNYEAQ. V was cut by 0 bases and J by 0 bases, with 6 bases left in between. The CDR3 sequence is CASSLATDSGNTIYF. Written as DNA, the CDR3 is TGTGCCAGCAGCTTAGCTACTGACTCTGGAAACACCATATATTTT.

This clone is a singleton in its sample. The CDR3 spells CASSDPSGQGNTEAFF. CDR3 sequence (DNA): TGTGCCAGCAGTGATCCCTCGGGACAGGGGAACACTGAAGCTTTCTTT. The rearrangement uses TRBV6-1 and TRBJ1-1; 9 bases fit TRBD1. The germline V gene encodes CDR1 MNHNS and CDR2 SASEGT. Trimming took 3 bases from V and 1 from J; bases not matched to a gene: 6. The CDR3 runs 16 residues.

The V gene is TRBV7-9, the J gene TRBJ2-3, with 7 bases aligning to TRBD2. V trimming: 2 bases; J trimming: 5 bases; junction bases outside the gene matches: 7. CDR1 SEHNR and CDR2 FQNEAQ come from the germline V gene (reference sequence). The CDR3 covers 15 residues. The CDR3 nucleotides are TGTGCCAGCAGCTTATGGGGAGGGCCGGAAGATACGCAGTATTTT. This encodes CASSLWGGPEDTQYF.

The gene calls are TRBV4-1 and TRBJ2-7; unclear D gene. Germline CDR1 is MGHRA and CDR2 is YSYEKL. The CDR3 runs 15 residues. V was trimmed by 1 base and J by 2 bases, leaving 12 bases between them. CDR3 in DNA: TGCGCCAGCAGCCAAGGATCCGCTGCGCCCTACGAGCAGTACTTC. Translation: CASSQGSAAPYEQYF.

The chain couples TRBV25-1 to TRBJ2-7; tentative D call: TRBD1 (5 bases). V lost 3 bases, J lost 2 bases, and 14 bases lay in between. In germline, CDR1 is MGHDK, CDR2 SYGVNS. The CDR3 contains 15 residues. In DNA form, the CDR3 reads TGTGCCAGCAGTGACTTTCGACAGAATCCCTACGAGCAGTACTTC. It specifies CASSDFRQNPYEQYF.

Here the CDR3 DNA reads TGTGCCAGTAGGGAGGACCAGGTCACTGAAGCTTTCTTT. Its protein product is CASREDQVTEAFF. The J gene is TRBJ1-1, the V gene TRBV28; no clear D gene. This CDR3 is built from 13 residues. The V and J ends lost 9 bases and 4 bases respectively, with 15 bases between them. Germline CDR1 and CDR2: MDHEN and SYDVKM.

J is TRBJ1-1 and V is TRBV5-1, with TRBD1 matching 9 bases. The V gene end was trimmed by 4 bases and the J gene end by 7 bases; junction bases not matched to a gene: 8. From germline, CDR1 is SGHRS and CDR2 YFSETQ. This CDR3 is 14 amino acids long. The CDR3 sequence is CASSTGQGIIEAFF. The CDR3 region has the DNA TGCGCCAGCAGCACCGGACAGGGGATTATTGAAGCTTTCTTT.

The CDR3 coding sequence is TGCGCCAGCAGCCAGGACCCGGGGGGCAATCAGCCCCAGCATTTT. Its translation is CASSQDPGGNQPQHF. The V call is TRBV5-1, the J call TRBJ1-5; TRBD1 is a possible D gene (5 bases). This CDR3 spans 15 amino acids. Germline lookup yields CDR1 SGHRS and CDR2 YFSETQ. Trimming removed 4 bases from V and 2 bases from J, with 13 bases in between. The entire variable domain, with the rest obtained from reference TRBV5-1 and TRBJ1-5, is as follows: KAGVTQTPRYLIKTRGQQVTLSCSPISGHRSVSWYQQTPGQGLQFLFEYFSETQRNKGNFPGRFSGRQFSNSRSEMNVSTLELGDSALYLCASSQDPGGNQPQHFGDGTRLSIL.

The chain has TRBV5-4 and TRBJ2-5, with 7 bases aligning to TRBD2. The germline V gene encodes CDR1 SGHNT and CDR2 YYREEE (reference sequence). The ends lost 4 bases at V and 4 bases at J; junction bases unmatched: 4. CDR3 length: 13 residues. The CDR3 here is CASSQRGGETQYF. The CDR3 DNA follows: TGTGCCAGCAGCCAGCGCGGGGGAGAGACCCAGTACTTC.

In DNA form, the CDR3 reads TGTGCCAGCAGCCGGTACAATGAGCAGTTCTTC. It encodes CASSRYNEQFF. The chain couples TRBV27 to TRBJ2-1, with no clear D. The length of the CDR3 is 11 residues. V lost 6 bases and J lost 4, with 4 bases in between. Germline V gives CDR1 MNHEY, CDR2 SMNVEV (reference sequence).

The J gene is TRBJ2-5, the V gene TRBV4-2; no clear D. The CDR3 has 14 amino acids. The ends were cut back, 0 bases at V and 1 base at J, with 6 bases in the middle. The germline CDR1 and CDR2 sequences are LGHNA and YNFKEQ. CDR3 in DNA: TGTGCCAGCAGCCAAGATCCCTTCCAAGAGACCCAGTACTTC. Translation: CASSQDPFQETQYF.

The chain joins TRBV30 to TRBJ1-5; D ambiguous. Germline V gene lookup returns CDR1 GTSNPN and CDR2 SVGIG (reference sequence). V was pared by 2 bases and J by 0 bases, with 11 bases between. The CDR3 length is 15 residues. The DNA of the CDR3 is TGTGCCTGGAGTCCCCCCGGGAGTAGCAATCAGCCCCAGCATTTT. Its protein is CAWSPPGSSNQPQHF. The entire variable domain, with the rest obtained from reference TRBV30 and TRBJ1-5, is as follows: SQTIHQWPATLVQPVGSPLSLECTVEGTSNPNLYWYRQAAGRGLQLLFYSVGIGQISSEVPQNLSASRPQDRQFILSSKKLLLSDSGFYLCAWSPPGSSNQPQHFGDGTRLSIL.

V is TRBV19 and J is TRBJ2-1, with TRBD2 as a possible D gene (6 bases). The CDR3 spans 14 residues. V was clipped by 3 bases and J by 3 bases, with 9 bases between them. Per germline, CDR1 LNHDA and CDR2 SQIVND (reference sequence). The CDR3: CASSITGVYNEQFF. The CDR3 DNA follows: TGTGCCAGTAGTATTACGGGAGTCTACAATGAGCAGTTCTTC.

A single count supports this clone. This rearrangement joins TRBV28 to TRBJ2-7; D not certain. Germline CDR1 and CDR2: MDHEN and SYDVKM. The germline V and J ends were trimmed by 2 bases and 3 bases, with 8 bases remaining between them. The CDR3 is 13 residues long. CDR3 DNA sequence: TGTGCCAGCAGTTTACCGGGTGGCTACGAGCAGTACTTC. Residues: CASSLPGGYEQYF.

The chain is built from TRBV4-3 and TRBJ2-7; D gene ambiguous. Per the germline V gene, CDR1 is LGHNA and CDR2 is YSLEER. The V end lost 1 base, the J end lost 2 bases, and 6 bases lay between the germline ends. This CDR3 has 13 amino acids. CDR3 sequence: CASSQVRAYEQYF. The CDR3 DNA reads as TGCGCCAGCAGCCAAGTTAGAGCCTACGAGCAGTACTTC.

CDR3 sequence: CASSVGPSGGSYNEQFF. In DNA, the CDR3 is TGTGCCAGCAGCGTAGGCCCCTCAGGGGGATCCTACAATGAGCAGTTCTTC. This sequence joins TRBV9 and TRBJ2-1; 7 bases are shared with TRBD1. The germline CDR1 and CDR2 sequences are SGDLS and YYNGEE. Trimming cost V 0 bases and J 1 base; bases outside gene matches: 7. This CDR3 has 17 amino acids.

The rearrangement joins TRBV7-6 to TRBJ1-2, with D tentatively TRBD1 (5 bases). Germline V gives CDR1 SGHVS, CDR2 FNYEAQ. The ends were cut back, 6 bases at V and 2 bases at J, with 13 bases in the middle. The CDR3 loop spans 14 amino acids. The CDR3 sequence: CASSRRAGNYGYTF. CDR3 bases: TGTGCCAGCAGTCGCAGGGCAGGGAACTATGGCTACACCTTC. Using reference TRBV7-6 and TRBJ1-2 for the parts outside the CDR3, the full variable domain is GAGVSQSPRYKVTKRGQDVALRCDPISGHVSLYWYRQALGQGPEFLTYFNYEAQQDKSGLPNDRFSAERPEGSISTLTIQRTEQRDSAMYRCASSRRAGNYGYTFGSGTRLTVV.

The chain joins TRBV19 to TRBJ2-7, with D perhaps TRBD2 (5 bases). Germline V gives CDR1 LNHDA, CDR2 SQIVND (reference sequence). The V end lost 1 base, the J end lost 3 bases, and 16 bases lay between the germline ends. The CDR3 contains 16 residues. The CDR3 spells CASSIASGEKGYEQYF. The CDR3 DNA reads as TGTGCCAGTAGTATAGCCTCCGGGGAGAAGGGCTACGAGCAGTACTTC.

The CDR3 DNA reads TGTGCCAGCAGACCGGGGGGGGCGACAGGGGGAGAGACCCAGTACTTC. Its protein product is CASRPGGATGGETQYF. This chain uses TRBV5-4 with TRBJ2-5, with TRBD1 as a possible D gene (9 bases). V gave up 5 bases and J gave up 4 bases, with 21 bases separating them. The CDR3 is 16 residues long. Germline V gene data show CDR1 as SGHNT and CDR2 as YYREEE (reference sequence).

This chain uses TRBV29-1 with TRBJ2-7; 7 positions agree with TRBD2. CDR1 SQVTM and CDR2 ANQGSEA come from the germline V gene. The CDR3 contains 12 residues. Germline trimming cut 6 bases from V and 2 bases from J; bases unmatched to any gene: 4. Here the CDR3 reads CSVAGLPYEQYF. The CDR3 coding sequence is TGCAGCGTCGCGGGACTACCCTACGAGCAGTACTTC.

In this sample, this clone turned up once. CDR3 coding DNA: TGTGCCAGCAGTTTAGGGCAGACTACCTCCTACGAGCAGTACTTC. Its protein product is CASSLGQTTSYEQYF. The rearrangement joins TRBV27 to TRBJ2-7; the D gene is possibly TRBD2 (5 bases). V was clipped by 2 bases and J by 0 bases, with 11 bases between them. CDR1 and CDR2 from the germline V gene are MNHEY and SMNVEV (reference sequence). The CDR3 is 15 residues long.

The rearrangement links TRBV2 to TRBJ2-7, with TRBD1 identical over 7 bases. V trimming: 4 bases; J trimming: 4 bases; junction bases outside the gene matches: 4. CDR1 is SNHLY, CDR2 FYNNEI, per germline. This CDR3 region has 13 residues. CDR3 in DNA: TGTGCCAGCAGTGGGGACAGAACTTACGAGCAGTACTTC. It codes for CASSGDRTYEQYF.

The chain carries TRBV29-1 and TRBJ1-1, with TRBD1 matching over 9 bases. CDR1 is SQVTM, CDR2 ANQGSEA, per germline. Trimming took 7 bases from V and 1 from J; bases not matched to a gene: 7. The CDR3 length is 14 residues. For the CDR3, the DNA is TGCAGCGCTAAGGGGGGACAGGGGAACACTGAAGCTTTCTTT. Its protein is CSAKGGQGNTEAFF.

The CDR3 coding sequence is TGTGCCAGTAGTATGCTTGGGCCTAGCGGGAGAGAGACCCAGTACTTC. The encoded protein is CASSMLGPSGRETQYF. The J gene is TRBJ2-5, the V gene TRBV19; 10 bases agree with TRBD2. The J segment lost 4 bases and the V segment lost 3 bases, leaving 8 bases of the junction unmatched. Germline values: CDR1 LNHDA, CDR2 SQIVND (reference sequence). This CDR3 has 16 amino acids.

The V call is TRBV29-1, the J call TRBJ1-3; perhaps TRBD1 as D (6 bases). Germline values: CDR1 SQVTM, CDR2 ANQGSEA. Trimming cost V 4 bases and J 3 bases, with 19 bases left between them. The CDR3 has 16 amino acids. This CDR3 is CSVGSRTAANGNTIYF. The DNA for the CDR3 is TGCAGCGTTGGGAGCCGGACAGCCGCTAATGGAAACACCATATATTTT.

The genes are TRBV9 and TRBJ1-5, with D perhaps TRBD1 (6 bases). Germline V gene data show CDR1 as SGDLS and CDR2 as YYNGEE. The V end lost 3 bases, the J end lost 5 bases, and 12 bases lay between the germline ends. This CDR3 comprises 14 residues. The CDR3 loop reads CASSGGQSYQPQHF. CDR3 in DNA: TGTGCCAGCAGCGGCGGACAGAGCTATCAGCCCCAGCATTTT.